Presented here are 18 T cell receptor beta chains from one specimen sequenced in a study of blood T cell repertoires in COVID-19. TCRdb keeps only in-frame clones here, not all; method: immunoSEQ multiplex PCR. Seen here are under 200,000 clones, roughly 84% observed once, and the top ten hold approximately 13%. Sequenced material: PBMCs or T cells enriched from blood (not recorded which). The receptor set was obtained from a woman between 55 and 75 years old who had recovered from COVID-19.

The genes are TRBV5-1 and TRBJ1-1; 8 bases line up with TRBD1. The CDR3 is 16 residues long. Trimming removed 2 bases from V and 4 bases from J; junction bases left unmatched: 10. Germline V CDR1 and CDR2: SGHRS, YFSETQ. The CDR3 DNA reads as TGCGCCAGCAGCTTATACGGACAGGGTGTGAGCACTGAAGCTTTCTTT. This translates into CASSLYGQGVSTEAFF.

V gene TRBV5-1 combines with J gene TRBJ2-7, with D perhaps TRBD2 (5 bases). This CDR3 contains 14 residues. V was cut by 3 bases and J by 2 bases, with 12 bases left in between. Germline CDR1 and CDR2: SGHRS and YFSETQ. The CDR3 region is CASSWAGMTYEQYF. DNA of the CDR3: TGCGCCAGCAGCTGGGCCGGGATGACCTACGAGCAGTACTTC. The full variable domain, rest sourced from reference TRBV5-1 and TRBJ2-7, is KAGVTQTPRYLIKTRGQQVTLSCSPISGHRSVSWYQQTPGQGLQFLFEYFSETQRNKGNFPGRFSGRQFSNSRSEMNVSTLELGDSALYLCASSWAGMTYEQYFGPGTRLTVT.

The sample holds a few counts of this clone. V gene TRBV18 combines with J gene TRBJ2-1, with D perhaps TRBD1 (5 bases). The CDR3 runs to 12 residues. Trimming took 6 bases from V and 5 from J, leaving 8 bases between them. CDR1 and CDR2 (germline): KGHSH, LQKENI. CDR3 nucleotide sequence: TGTGCCAGCTCGCAGGGAAACAATGAGCAGTTCTTC. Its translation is CASSQGNNEQFF.

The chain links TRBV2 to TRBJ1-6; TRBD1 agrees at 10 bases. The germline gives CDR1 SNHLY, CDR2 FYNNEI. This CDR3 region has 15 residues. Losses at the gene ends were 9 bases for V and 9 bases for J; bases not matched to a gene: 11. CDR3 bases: TGTGCCAGTATGATCCGACAGGGGGCCGGTTCACCCCTCCACTTT. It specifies CASMIRQGAGSPLHF. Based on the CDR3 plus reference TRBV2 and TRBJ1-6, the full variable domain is EPEVTQTPSHQVTQMGQEVILRCVPISNHLYFYWYRQILGQKVEFLVSFYNNEISEKSEIFDDQFSVERPDGSNFTLKIRSTKLEDSAMYFCASMIRQGAGSPLHFGNGTRLTVT.

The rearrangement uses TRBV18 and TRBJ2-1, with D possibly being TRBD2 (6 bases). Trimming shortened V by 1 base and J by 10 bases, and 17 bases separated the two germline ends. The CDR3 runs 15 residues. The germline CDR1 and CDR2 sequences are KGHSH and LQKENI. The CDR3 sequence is CASSPLRGSGKEQFF. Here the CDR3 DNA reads TGTGCCAGCTCACCACTACGGGGTAGCGGAAAAGAGCAGTTCTTC.

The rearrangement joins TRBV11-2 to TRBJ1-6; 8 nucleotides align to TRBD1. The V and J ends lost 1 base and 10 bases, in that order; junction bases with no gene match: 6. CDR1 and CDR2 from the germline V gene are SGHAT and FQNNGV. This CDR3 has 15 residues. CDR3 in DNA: TGTGCCAGCAGCTTAGTGGGACAGGCGAGGTCACCCCTCCACTTT. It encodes CASSLVGQARSPLHF.

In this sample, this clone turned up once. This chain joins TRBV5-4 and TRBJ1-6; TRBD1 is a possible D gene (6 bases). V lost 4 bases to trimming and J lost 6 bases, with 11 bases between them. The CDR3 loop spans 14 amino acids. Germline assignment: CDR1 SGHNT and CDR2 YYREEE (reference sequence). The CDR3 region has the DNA TGTGCCAGCAGCCTCCGGGACACTAATTCACCCCTCCACTTT. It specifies CASSLRDTNSPLHF.

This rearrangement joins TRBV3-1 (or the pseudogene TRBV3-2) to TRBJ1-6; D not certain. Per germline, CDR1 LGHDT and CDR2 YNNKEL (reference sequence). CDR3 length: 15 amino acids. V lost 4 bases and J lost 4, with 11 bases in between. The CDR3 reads CASSPAGAYNSPLHF. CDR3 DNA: TGTGCCAGCAGCCCAGCGGGAGCGTATAATTCACCCCTCCACTTT.

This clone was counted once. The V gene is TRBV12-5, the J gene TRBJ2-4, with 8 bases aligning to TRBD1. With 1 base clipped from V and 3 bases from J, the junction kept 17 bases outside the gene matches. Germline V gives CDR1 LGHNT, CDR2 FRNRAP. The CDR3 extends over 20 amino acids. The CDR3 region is CASGLAVWTGRMLGKNIQYF. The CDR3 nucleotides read TGTGCTAGTGGTTTGGCCGTTTGGACAGGGAGAATGCTCGGCAAAAACATTCAGTACTTC. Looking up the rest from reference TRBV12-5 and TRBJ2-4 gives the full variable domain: DARVTQTPRHKVTEMGQEVTMRCQPILGHNTVFWYRQTMMQGLELLAYFRNRAPLDDSGMPKDRFSAEMPDATLATLKIQPSEPRDSAVYFCASGLAVWTGRMLGKNIQYFGAGTRLSVL.

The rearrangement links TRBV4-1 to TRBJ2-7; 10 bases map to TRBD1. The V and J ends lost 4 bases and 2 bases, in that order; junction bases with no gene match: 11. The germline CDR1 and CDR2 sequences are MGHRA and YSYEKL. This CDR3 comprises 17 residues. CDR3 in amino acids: CASSRLPGTGATYEQYF. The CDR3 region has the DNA TGCGCCAGCAGCCGCCTACCCGGGACAGGGGCCACCTACGAGCAGTACTTC.

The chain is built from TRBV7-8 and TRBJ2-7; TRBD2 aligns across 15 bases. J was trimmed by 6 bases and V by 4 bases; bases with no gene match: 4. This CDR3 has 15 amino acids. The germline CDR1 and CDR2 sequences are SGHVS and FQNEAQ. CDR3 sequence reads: CASSSRTSGRGEQYF. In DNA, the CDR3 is TGTGCCAGCAGCTCGAGGACTAGCGGGAGGGGCGAGCAGTACTTC.

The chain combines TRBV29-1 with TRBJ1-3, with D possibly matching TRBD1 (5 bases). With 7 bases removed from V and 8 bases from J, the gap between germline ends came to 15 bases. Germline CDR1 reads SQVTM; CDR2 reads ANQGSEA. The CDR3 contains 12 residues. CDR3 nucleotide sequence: TGCAGCGCCGCGGGACCCGGGGACACCATATATTTT. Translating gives CSAAGPGDTIYF.

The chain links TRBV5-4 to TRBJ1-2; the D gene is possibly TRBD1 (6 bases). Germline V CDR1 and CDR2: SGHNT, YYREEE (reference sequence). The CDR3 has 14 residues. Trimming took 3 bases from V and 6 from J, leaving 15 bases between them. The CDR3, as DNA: TGTGCCAGCAGCTCTTCTCCAGGGGACGATGGCTACACCTTC. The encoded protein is CASSSSPGDDGYTF.

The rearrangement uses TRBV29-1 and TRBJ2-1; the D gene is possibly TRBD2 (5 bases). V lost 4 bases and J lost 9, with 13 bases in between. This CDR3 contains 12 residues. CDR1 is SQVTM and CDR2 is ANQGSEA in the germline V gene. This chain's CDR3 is CSVGAGVTEQFF. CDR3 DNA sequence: TGCAGCGTTGGGGCCGGGGTAACTGAGCAGTTCTTC.

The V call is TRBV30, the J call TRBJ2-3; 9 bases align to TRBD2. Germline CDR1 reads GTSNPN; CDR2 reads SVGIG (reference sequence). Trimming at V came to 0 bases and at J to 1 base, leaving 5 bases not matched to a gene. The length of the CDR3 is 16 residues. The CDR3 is CAWSVMRGGRTDTQYF. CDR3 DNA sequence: TGTGCCTGGAGTGTAATGCGGGGGGGCCGCACAGATACGCAGTATTTT.

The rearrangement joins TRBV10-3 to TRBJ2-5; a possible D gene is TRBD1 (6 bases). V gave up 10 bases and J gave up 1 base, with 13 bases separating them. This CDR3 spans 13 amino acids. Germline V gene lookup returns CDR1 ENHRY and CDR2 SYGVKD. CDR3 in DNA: TGTGCCACGACAGGAACTAGCCAAGAGACCCAGTACTTC. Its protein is CATTGTSQETQYF.

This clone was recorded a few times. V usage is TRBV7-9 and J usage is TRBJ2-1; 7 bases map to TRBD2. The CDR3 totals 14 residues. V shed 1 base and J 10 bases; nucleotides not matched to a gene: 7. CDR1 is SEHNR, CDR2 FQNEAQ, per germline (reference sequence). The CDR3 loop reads CASSLVGGREEQFF. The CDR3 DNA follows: TGTGCCAGCAGCTTAGTGGGAGGGCGAGAAGAGCAGTTCTTC.

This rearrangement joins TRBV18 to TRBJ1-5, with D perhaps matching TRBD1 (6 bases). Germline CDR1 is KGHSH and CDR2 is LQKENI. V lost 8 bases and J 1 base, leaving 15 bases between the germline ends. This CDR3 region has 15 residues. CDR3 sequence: CASTLRGESNQPQHF. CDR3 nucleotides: TGTGCCAGCACACTCAGGGGAGAGAGCAATCAGCCCCAGCATTTT.